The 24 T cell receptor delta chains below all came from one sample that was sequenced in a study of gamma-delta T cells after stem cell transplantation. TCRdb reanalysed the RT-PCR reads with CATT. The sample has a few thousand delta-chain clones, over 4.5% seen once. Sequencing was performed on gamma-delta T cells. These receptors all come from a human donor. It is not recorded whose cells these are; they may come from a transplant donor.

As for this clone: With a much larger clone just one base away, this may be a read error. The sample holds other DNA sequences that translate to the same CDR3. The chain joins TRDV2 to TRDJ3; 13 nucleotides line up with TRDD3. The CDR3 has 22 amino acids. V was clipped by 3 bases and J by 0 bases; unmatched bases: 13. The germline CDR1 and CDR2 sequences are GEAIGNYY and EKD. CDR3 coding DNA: TGTGCCTGTGACCCTTTTACTGGGGGATACGGGGAGAGCTCCTGGGACACCCGACAGATGTTTTTC. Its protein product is CACDPFTGGYGESSWDTRQMFF.

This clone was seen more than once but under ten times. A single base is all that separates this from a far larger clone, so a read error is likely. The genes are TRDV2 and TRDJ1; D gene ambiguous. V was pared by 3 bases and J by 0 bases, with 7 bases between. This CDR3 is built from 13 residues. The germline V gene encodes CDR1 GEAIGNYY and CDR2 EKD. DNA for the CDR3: TGTGCCTGTGACCTACTACACACCGATAAACTCATCTTT. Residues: CACDLLHTDKLIF.

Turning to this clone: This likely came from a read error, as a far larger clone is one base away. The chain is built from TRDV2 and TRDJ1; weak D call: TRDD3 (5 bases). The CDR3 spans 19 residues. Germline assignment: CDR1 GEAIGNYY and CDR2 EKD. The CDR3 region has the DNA TGTGCCTGTGACACCGCGCGGGGGTGGGACTCGTTGGACACCGATGAACTCATCTTT. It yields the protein CACDTARGWDSLDTDELIF.

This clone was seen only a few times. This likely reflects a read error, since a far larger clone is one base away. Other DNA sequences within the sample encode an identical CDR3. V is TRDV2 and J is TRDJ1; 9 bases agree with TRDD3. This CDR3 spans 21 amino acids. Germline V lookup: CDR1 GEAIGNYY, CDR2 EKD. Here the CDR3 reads CACDTVTPLHTGGQYTDKLIF. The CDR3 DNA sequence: TGTGCCTGCGACACCGTGACTCCACTACATACTGGGGGACAGTACACCGATAAACTCATCTTT.

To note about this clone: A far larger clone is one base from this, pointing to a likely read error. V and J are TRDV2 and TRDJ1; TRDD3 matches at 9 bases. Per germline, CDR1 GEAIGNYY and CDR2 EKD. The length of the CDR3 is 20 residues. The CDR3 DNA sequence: TGTGCCTGTGACAAGTTAGGTGCTGGGGGATCAGCGACGTACACCGATGAACTCATCTTT. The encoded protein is CACDKLGAGGSATYTDELIF.

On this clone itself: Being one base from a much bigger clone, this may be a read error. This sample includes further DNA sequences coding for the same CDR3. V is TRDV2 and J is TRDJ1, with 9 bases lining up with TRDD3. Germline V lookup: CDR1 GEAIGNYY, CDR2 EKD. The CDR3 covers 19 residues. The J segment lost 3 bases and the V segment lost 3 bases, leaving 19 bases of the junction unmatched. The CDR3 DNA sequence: TGTGCCTGTGACCGCCTTCCCTCCCGTAAGGGGGATACTGCCGATAAACTCATCTTT. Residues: CACDRLPSRKGDTADKLIF.

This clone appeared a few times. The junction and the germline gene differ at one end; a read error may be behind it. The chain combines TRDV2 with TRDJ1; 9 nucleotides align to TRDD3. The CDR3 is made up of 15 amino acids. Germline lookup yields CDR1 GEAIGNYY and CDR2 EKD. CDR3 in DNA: TGTGCCTGTGACACCCTGGGGGATGGTACCGGTAAACTCATCTTT. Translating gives CACDTLGDGTGKLIF.

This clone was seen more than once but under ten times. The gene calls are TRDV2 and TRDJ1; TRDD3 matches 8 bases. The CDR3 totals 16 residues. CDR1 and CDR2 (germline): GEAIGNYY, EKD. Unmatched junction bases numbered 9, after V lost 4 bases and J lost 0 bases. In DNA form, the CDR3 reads TGTGCCTGTGATTCACTGGGGGCTCGCGACACCGATAAACTCATCTTT. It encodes CACDSLGARDTDKLIF.

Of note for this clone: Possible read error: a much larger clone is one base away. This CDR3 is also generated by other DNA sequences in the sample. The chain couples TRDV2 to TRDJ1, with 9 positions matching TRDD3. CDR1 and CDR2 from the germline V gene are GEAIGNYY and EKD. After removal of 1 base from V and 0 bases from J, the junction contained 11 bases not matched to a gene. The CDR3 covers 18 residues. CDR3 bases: TGTGCCTGTGACACTCTACTAGGGGATACGAGGTACACCGATAAACTCATCTTT. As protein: CACDTLLGDTRYTDKLIF.

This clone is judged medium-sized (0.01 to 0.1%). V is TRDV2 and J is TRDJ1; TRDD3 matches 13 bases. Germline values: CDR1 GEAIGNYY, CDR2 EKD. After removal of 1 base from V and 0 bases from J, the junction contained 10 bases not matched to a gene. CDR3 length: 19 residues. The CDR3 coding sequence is TGTGCCTGTGACACGGTTTCGAGACTGGGGGATACGCACACCGATAAACTCATCTTT. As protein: CACDTVSRLGDTHTDKLIF.

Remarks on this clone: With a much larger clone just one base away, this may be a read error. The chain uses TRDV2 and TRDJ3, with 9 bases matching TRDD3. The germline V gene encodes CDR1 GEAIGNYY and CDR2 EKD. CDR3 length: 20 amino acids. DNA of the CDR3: TGTGCCTGTGACGCGCCTGTACTGGGGGAACGCTCCTGGGACGCCCGACAGATGTTTTTC. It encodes CACDAPVLGERSWDARQMFF.

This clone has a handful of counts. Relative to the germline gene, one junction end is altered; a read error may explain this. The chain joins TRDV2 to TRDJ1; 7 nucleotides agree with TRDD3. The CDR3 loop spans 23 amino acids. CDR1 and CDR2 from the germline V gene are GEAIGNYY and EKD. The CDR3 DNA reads TGTGCCTTTAGGCCCATGTTCGCCCCTGGTCGGATACTGGGGCCCCCGTACACCGATAAACCCATCTTT. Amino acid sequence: CAFRPMFAPGRILGPPYTDKPIF.

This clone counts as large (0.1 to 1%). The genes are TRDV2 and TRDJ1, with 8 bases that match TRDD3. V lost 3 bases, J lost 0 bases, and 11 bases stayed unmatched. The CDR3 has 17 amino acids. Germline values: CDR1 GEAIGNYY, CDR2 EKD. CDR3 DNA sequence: TGTGCCTGTGACCCTGTACTGGGGGCCTCGTACACCGATAAACTCATCTTT. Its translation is CACDPVLGASYTDKLIF.

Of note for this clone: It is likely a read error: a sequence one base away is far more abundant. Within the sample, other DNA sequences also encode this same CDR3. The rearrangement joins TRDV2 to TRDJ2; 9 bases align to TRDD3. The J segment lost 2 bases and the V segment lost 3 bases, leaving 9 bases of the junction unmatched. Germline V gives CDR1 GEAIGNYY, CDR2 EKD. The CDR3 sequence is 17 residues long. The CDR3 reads CACDPIWGDTLTAQLFF. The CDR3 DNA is TGTGCCTGTGACCCGATTTGGGGGGATACCTTGACAGCACAACTCTTCTTT.

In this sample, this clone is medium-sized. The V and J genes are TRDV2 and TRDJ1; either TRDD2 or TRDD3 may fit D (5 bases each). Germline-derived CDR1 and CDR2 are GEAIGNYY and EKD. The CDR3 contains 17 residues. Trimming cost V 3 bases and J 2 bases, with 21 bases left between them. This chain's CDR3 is CACDQIPPGTGTDKLIF. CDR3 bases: TGTGCCTGTGACCAGATTCCTCCGGGGACCGGGACCGATAAACTCATCTTT.

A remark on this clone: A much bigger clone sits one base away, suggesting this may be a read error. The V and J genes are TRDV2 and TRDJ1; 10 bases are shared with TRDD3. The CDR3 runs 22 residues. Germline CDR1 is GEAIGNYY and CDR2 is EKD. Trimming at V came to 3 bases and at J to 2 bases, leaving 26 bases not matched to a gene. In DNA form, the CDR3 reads TGTGCCTGTGACCCCCTCGCGGGTTCCGCCGTACTGGGGGATTGGGGAACCGATAAACTCATCTTT. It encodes CACDPLAGSAVLGDWGTDKLIF.

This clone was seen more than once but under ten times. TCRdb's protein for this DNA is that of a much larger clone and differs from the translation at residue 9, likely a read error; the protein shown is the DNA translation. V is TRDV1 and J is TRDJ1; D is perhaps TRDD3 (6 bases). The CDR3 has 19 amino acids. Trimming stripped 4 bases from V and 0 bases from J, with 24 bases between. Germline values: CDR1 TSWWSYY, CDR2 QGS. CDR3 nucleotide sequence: TGTGCTCTTGGGGGTCTTCCACGGAGGATACCCCCATACACCGATAAACTCATCTTT. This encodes CALGGLPRRIPPYTDKLIF.

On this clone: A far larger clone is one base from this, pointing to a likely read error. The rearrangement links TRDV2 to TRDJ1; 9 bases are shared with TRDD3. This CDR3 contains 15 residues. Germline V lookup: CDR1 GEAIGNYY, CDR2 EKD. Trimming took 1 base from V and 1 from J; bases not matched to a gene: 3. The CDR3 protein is CACDTLGDPTDKLIF. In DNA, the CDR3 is TGTGCCTGTGACACACTGGGGGACCCCACCGATAAACTCATCTTT.

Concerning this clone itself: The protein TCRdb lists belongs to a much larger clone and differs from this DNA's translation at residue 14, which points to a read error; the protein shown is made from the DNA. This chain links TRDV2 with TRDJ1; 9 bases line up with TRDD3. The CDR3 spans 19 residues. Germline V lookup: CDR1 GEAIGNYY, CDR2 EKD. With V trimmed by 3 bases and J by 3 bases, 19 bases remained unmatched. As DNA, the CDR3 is TGTGCCTGTGACGCGCTGGGGGATTCTTCGTCGGCCAACGCCGATAAACTCATCTTT. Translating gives CACDALGDSSSANADKLIF.

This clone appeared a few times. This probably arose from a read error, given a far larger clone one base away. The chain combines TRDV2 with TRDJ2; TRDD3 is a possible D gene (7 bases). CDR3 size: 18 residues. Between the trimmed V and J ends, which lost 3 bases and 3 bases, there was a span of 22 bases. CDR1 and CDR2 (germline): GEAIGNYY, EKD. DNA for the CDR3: TGTGCCTGTGACCCCGTTGGGGGACCCAATAGTCTGACAGCACAACTCTTCTTT. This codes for CACDPVGGPNSLTAQLFF.

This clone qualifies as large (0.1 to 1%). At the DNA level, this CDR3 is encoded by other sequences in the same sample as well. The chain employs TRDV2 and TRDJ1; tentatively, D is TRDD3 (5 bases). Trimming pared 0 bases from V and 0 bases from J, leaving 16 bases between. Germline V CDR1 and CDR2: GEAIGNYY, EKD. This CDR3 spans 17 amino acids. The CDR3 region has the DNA TGTGCCTGTGACACCCTACAACGGGGAACGTACACCGATAAACTCATCTTT. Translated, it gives CACDTLQRGTYTDKLIF.

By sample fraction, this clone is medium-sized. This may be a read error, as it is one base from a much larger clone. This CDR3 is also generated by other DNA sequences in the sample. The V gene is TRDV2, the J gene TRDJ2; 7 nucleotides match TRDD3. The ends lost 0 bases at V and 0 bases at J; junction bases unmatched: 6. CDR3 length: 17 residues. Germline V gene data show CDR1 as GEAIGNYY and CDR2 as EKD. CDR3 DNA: TGTGCCTGTGACACCTTGGGGGACTCGACTTTGACAGCACAACTCTTCTTT. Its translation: CACDTLGDSTLTAQLFF.

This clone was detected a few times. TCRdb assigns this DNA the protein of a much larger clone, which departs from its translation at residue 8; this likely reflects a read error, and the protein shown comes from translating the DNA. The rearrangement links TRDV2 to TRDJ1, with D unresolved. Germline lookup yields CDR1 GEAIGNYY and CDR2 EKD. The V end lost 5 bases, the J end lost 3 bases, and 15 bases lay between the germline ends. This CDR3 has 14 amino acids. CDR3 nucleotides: TGTGCCTGTGCCCCCAAAATGGATCCCGATAAACTCATCTTT. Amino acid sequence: CACAPKMDPDKLIF.

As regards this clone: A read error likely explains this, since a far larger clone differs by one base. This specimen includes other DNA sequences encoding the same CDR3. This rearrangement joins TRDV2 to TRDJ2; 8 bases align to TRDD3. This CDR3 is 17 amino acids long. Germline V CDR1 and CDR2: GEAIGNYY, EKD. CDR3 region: CACDTLGDSTLTAQLFF. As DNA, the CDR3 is TGTGCCTGTGACACCTTGGGGGATTCGACTTTGACAGCACAGCTCTTCTTT.